The next 5 T cell receptor beta chains were all read from a single sample in a study of shared clonotypes between healthy human individuals. The assay was immunoSEQ multiplex PCR, and TCRdb's table has in-frame clones only and misses some. The sample contains 980,000 or so clones, about three quarters of which appear only once. The specimen sequenced was memory CD4+ T cells sorted from blood. Subset specified: CD45RA-negative fraction. The receptors stem from a man younger than 35 in good health.

The chain links TRBV19 to TRBJ1-3; D is perhaps TRBD1 (5 bases). Germline V gives CDR1 LNHDA, CDR2 SQIVND (reference sequence). The ends were cut back, 5 bases at V and 0 bases at J, with 17 bases in the middle. The CDR3 sequence is 17 residues long. The CDR3 DNA sequence: TGTGCCAGTAGTCCTCCTTTGCCAGGGACCTCTGGAAACACCATATATTTT. Translated: CASSPPLPGTSGNTIYF.

V and J are TRBV5-4 and TRBJ1-5; no clear D. Deletions cut 4 bases from V and 4 bases from J, with 15 bases between. Per the germline V gene, CDR1 is SGHNT and CDR2 is YYREEE (reference sequence). This CDR3 has 15 amino acids. The CDR3, as DNA: TGTGCCAGCAGCCTTGGAGCGGACGAAAATCAGCCCCAGCATTTT. It specifies CASSLGADENQPQHF.

The genes are TRBV2 and TRBJ2-3; 11 bases are shared with TRBD2. The CDR3 has 12 residues. Germline CDR1 SNHLY, CDR2 FYNNEI. Trimming cost V 8 bases and J 8 bases; bases outside gene matches: 3. The CDR3 DNA reads as TGTGCCAGCGGTAGCGGGGGGGGTACGCAGTATTTT. Protein: CASGSGGGTQYF. Drawing the rest from reference TRBV2 and TRBJ2-3, the complete variable domain is EPEVTQTPSHQVTQMGQEVILRCVPISNHLYFYWYRQILGQKVEFLVSFYNNEISEKSEIFDDQFSVERPDGSNFTLKIRSTKLEDSAMYFCASGSGGGTQYFGPGTRLTVL.

This chain uses TRBV11-2 with TRBJ2-1; 11 bases are a match to TRBD2. CDR1 SGHAT and CDR2 FQNNGV come from the germline V gene. With V trimmed by 5 bases and J by 4 bases, 7 bases remained unmatched. The CDR3 is 16 amino acids. The DNA of the CDR3 is TGTGCCAGCAGCCAAACTAGCGGGAGTTTGTACAATGAGCAGTTCTTC. Amino acids: CASSQTSGSLYNEQFF.

This chain connects TRBV18 to TRBJ1-6, with 9 nucleotides matching TRBD1. Germline V gives CDR1 KGHSH, CDR2 LQKENI. V lost 1 base, J lost 6 bases, and 4 bases stayed unmatched. This CDR3 contains 16 residues. The CDR3 nucleotides are TGTGCCAGCTCACCACAAACAGGGGGCCTTAATTCACCCCTCCACTTT. Amino acid sequence: CASSPQTGGLNSPLHF.